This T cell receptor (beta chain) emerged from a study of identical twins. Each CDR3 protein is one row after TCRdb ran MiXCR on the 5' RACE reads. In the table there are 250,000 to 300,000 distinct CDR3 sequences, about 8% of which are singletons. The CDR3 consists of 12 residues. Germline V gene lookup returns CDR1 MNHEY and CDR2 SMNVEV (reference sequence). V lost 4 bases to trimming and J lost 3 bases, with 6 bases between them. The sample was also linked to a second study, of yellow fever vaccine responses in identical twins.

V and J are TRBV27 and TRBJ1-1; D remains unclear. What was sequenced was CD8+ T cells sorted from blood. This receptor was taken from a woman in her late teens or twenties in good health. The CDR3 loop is CASSSGYTEAFF. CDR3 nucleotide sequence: TGTGCCAGCAGTTCAGGATACACTGAAGCTTTCTTT.